The present TCR beta chain was sequenced within a study of T cells in Graves' hyperthyroidism and ophthalmopathy. The wider study: It was at initial diagnosis, before any treatment, that peripheral blood was collected.

About this clonotype itself: Its antigen is not known.

The V end was cut by 6 bases, the J end by 1 base, with 17 bases between. From germline, CDR1 is SGHKS and CDR2 YYEKEE (reference sequence). The CDR3 spans 15 residues. Template material for amplifying TCR beta CDR3 regions consisted of RNA transcripts. During a first-round RT-PCR of the TCR CDR3, the HTBI primer set was used. In TCRdb, the multiplex PCR reads were re-called with MiXCR into one record per CDR3 protein. The table shows approximately 430,000 distinct CDR3 sequences, with 15% to 19% occurring only once. Regarding the study as a whole: Model-based prediction identified ophthalmopathy a median 6.5 months prior to its onset. Ophthalmopathy and stable hyperthyroidism were told apart by a 13 V-J model.

Fresh peripheral blood, approximately 9.6 ml, yielded the PBMCs. This TCR was sampled from a young woman with Graves' hyperthyroidism. Sequencing was carried out using blood. The chain joins TRBV5-5 to TRBJ2-7, with D maybe TRBD1 (5 bases). The CDR3 protein is CASIEEAGPSYEQYF. CDR3 DNA sequence: TGTGCCAGCATCGAAGAGGCAGGGCCATCCTACGAGCAGTACTTC.